This section outlines one T cell receptor (beta chain) sequence together with its context. The data were taken from a study of blood T cell repertoires in COVID-19. At the level of the study: The United States, Italy and Spain supplied acute and convalescent COVID-19 samples. T cells, B-cell-depleted T cells, or PBMCs provided the cDNA or gDNA that served as material.

Original analysis: Amplifying reference gene primers gave estimates of nucleated cell counts. Produced via immunoSEQ multiplex PCR; TCRdb's table is partial and in-frame only. V and J calls and clone size are given by that table; D and trimming were obtained from the DNA. The profile shows roughly 200,000 clones, 70% to 90% of them singletons. Germline CDR1 reads SGDLS; CDR2 reads YYNGEE. The CDR3 is 14 residues long. V shed 0 bases and J 8 bases; nucleotides not matched to a gene: 3. The V call is TRBV9, the J call TRBJ1-4; TRBD1 agrees at 8 bases. The specimen sequenced was peripheral blood. The TCR comes from a man in his 60s with active or convalescent COVID-19. The CDR3 DNA follows: TGTGCCAGCAGCGTAGGACAGGGGTGGGAAAAACTGTTTTTT. It codes for CASSVGQGWEKLFF.